The T cell receptor (beta chain) under discussion was sequenced for a study of blood T cell repertoires in COVID-19. Germline V lookup: CDR1 SGHAT, CDR2 FQNNGV. Trimming took 1 base from V and 11 from J, leaving 14 bases between them. The CDR3 is 13 amino acids. Authors' processing steps: Amplification of reference gene primers was used by the study to estimate nucleated cell counts. The protocol was immunoSEQ multiplex PCR, while the TCRdb copy is restricted to in-frame clones and leaves out a portion. V and J calls and clone size are those listed in that table; D and trimming were worked out from the DNA. The sample consists of under 200,000 clones, approximately 86% of them appearing once. Seattle enrolled patients during active infection and tracked them longitudinally.

What was sequenced was peripheral blood. The receptor comes from a man aged 55 to 69 with COVID-19, enrolled during active disease. The rearrangement uses TRBV11-2 and TRBJ1-1; D is uncertain. Here the CDR3 DNA reads TGTGCCAGCAGCTTAGGGAGGCACCAGGCGGCTTTCTTT. It codes for CASSLGRHQAAFF.